This entry is about one TCR beta chain. The antigen is unknown. TCR beta CDR3 sequences were amplified from RNA transcripts. First-round RT-PCR with HTBI primers amplified the TCR CDR3 region. In TCRdb, the multiplex PCR reads were re-called with MiXCR into one record per CDR3 protein. The profile shows roughly 580,000 distinct CDR3 sequences, just over 45% of them singletons. The source of the sample is a study of T cells in Graves' hyperthyroidism and ophthalmopathy. Criteria for exclusion of patients were uncontrolled infection, other autoimmune disease, pregnancy or lactation. V was clipped by 7 bases and J by 7 bases, with 16 bases between them. Germline V CDR1 and CDR2: MGHDK, SYGVNS. The CDR3 spans 14 residues. Study observations and caveats: Separation of ophthalmopathy from stable hyperthyroidism was achieved by a 13 V-J model. Ophthalmopathy, as predicted by the model, came a median around 7 months after the prediction.

The origin of this receptor is a young woman with Graves' hyperthyroidism. V usage is TRBV25-1 and J usage is TRBJ1-4; TRBD1 is a possible D gene (6 bases). Sequencing used peripheral blood or thyroid tissue (not recorded which). CDR3 bases: TGTGCCAGCACCGGCCAGGGGAATGGTGAAAAACTGTTTTTT. The encoded protein is CASTGQGNGEKLFF.